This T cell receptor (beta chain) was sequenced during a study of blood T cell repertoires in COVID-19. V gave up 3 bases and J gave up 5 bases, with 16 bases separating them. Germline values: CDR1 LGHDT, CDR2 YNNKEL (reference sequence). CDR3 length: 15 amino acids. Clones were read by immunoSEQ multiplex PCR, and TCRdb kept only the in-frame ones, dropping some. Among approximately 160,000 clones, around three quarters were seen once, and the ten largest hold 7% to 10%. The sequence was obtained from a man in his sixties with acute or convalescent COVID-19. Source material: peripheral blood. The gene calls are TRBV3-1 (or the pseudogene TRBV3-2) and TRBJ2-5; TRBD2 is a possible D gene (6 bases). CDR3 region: CASSQDFRGKETQYF. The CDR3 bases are TGTGCCAGCAGCCAGGATTTCCGGGGGAAGGAGACCCAGTACTTC.